The clone carrying this TCR beta chain was picked up a small number of times. As yet, its antigen is unknown. The sample is drawn from a study of blood T cells in healthy people across ages. The wider study: About one barcoded beta molecule per two T cells came from capture by template switching. The study, taken as a whole, reports: From one million sequenced T cells, diversity estimates were lower bounds. A roughly linear fall in TCR beta diversity per million T cells was seen with increasing age. Unknown donor CMV status possibly confounded expanded clonotype changes.

Primers used in a second PCR of about 6 to 11 cycles were a sample-barcoded 5' primer and a J-beta primer mix. TCRdb re-derived calls from the 5' RACE reads in MiXCR, one entry per CDR3 protein. The repertoire holds 700,000 or so distinct CDR3 sequences, with 40% to 45% as singletons. The CDR3 totals 12 residues. CDR1 and CDR2 (germline): LGHDT, YNNKEL (reference sequence). The V and J ends lost 5 bases and 11 bases respectively, with 14 bases between them. Sequencing was carried out using blood. The V gene is TRBV3-1, the J gene TRBJ2-3; D is undetermined. This receptor was taken from a man older than 75 in good health. CDR3 protein: CASSEGKLQQYF. CDR3 sequence (DNA): TGTGCCAGCAGCGAAGGGAAACTTCAGCAGTATTTT.